The sequence of this T cell receptor beta chain was determined in a study of long-term antiretroviral therapy in people with HIV. Remarks on this clone: Its antigen is not known. At one of its ends the junction is not consistent with the germline gene, which may arise from a read error.

The CDR3 is 13 residues long. The germline CDR1 and CDR2 sequences are SEHNR and FQNEAQ (reference sequence). Study-wide findings and caveats: Whereas controls had wider CDR3 length ranges, HIV repertoires had narrower ones. Drawn between about 2004 and 2017, the blood was possibly obtained under older ART regimens. Investigators report no available data on ART adherence, viral resistance or therapy changes.

With survey level as its setting, the immunoSEQ assay was v3.0. Sequenced by immunoSEQ multiplex PCR; TCRdb stores in-frame clones only, minus some. The data contain around 40,000 clones, roughly 90% of them singletons. The source is a woman between 18 and 29 years old with HIV. The rearrangement joins TRBV7-9 to TRBJ1-1; D is uncertain. The starting material was unsorted PBMCs, obtained just before starting antiretroviral therapy. The CDR3 protein is CASSPFRNTEAFF. CDR3 nucleotide sequence: TGCGCCAGCAGCCCCTTTCGGAACACTGAAGCTTTCTTT.